A selection of T cell receptor beta chains follows, all from one sample in a study of Graves' ophthalmopathy and Graves' hyperthyroidism. Each CDR3 protein is one row after TCRdb ran MiXCR on the multiplex PCR reads. In the table there are hundreds of thousands of distinct CDR3 sequences, about 20% of which are singletons. What was sequenced was peripheral blood. The source of these receptors is a woman younger than 35 with stable Graves' hyperthyroidism. Some clones in this sample may be carry-over from other donors' samples. Each CDR3 is given with its conserved first and last residue. The D gene is left open where the match is weak. Size values are once, few and many counts, or a class for expanded clones, and some rows have none.

v_gene,d_gene,j_gene,len,abundance,CDR3nt,CDR3aa
TRBV11-1,.,TRBJ2-5,15,.,TGTGCCAGCAGCTTATATAGCAGTCAGCAAGAGACCCAGTACTTC,CASSLYSSQQETQYF
TRBV6-5,.,TRBJ1-2,14,many,TGTGCCAGCAGTTACTCGATCCTAGCCTATGGCTACACCTTC,CASSYSILAYGYTF
TRBV9,TRBD2,TRBJ2-5,14,many,TGTGCCAGCAGCGTAGCGGGAGGGGGGGGCGACCAGTACTTC,CASSVAGGGGDQYF
TRBV6-1,TRBD1,TRBJ2-7,14,.,TGTGCCAGCAGTACGGGACAGGGTTACTACGAGCAGTACTTC,CASSTGQGYYEQYF
TRBV5-1,.,TRBJ1-1,17,.,TGCGCCAGCAGCCTGGTCCAGGGAGGGCCGGGGAACACTGAAGCTTTCTTT,CASSLVQGGPGNTEAFF
TRBV10-1,.,TRBJ2-7,12,many,TGCGCCAGCAGTGTGGCGGGAAGCGAGCAGTACTTC,CASSVAGSEQYF
TRBV7-6,.,TRBJ2-2,12,few,TGTGCCAGCAGCTTAGTCACCCAAATCCTGTTTTTT,CASSLVTQILFF
TRBV2,.,TRBJ1-5,15,many,TGTGCCAGCCGGCTCCAAGGCCCCCCCAATCAGCCCCAGCATTTT,CASRLQGPPNQPQHF
TRBV10-3,TRBD1,TRBJ2-7,13,many,TGTGCCATCAGTGATGGACAGGGCGTCGAGCAGTACTTC,CAISDGQGVEQYF
TRBV20-1,.,TRBJ2-2,11,many,TGCAGTGCGCAGACCACCGGGGAGCTGTTTTTT,CSAQTTGELFF
TRBV6-5,.,TRBJ1-5,13,many,TGTGCCAGCAGTTGGGACGGGAATCAGCCCCAGCATTTT,CASSWDGNQPQHF
TRBV4-1,.,TRBJ1-5,16,few,TGCGCCAGCAGCCAAGTTACCGGGACACTAAATCAGCCCCAGCATTTT,CASSQVTGTLNQPQHF
TRBV7-3,.,TRBJ2-7,14,few,TGTGCCAGCAGTCCCGGGCGGGAACACGGCGAGCAGTACTTC,CASSPGREHGEQYF
TRBV30,.,TRBJ1-2,12,many,TGTGCCTGGAGTTCGGGCAGCTATGGCTACACCTTC,CAWSSGSYGYTF
TRBV28,.,TRBJ1-2,14,many,TGTGCCAGCAGCCGTTTGAGGGGGAACTATGGCTACACCTTC,CASSRLRGNYGYTF
TRBV7-9,.,TRBJ1-5,15,many,TGTGCCAGCAGCTTAGGGGCAGGGGATTTTCAGCCCCAGCATTTT,CASSLGAGDFQPQHF
TRBV24-1,TRBD1,TRBJ1-2,13,.,TGTGCCACCGCGTCGACAGGGAGGGTTGGCTACACCTTC,CATASTGRVGYTF
TRBV12-3/TRBV12-4,TRBD1,TRBJ1-1,16,once,TGTGCCAGCAGTTTCGCAGGGGGCGGGGAGACCACTGAAGCTTTCTTT,CASSFAGGGETTEAFF
TRBV27,.,TRBJ2-5,15,many,TGTGCCAGCAGTTTGGGACGACTCTTCCGAGAGACCCAGTACTTC,CASSLGRLFRETQYF
TRBV6-1,.,TRBJ2-7,14,.,TGTGCCTGCAGCCAAGGGCAGGGGTTCGACGAGCAGTACTTC,CACSQGQGFDEQYF